A selection of T cell receptor beta chains follows, all from one sample in a study of cytomegalovirus exposure and HLA in healthy donors. Generated by immunoSEQ multiplex PCR, the TCRdb table keeps only in-frame clones and is missing some. The sample records 200,000 or so clones, 75% to 85% being singletons. The source material was PBMCs. The receptors here all came from a girl aged 10 to 17 in good health and CMV-seronegative. CDR3s include the opening cysteine and the closing phenylalanine or tryptophan. A D gene is named only where the DNA matches it firmly. Size values are once, few and many counts, or a class for expanded clones, and some rows have none.

J gene: TRBJ2-2; clone size: NA; V gene: TRBV19; D gene: NA; CDR3 DNA: TGTGCCAGTAGTATAGGACAACTCAACACCGGGGAGCTGTTTTTT; CDR3 protein: CASSIGQLNTGELFF
J gene: TRBJ2-7; clone size: few; V gene: TRBV7-8; D gene: NA; CDR3 DNA: TGTGCCAGCAGCTTAGGAGCCTACGAGCAGTACTTC; CDR3 protein: CASSLGAYEQYF
J gene: TRBJ1-2; clone size: NA; V gene: TRBV9; D gene: NA; CDR3 DNA: TGTGCCAGCAGCGTGACTGGCCGGTATGGCTACACCTTC; CDR3 protein: CASSVTGRYGYTF
J gene: TRBJ1-5; clone size: NA; V gene: TRBV18; D gene: TRBD1; CDR3 DNA: TGTGCCAGCTCACGACAGGGAAGCAATCAGCCCCAGCATTTT; CDR3 protein: CASSRQGSNQPQHF
J gene: TRBJ2-3; clone size: NA; V gene: TRBV18; D gene: TRBD1; CDR3 DNA: TGTGCCAGCTCCCACGACAGGGGGCGAGGGGAGACGCAGTATTTT; CDR3 protein: CASSHDRGRGETQYF
J gene: TRBJ1-2; clone size: NA; V gene: TRBV5-6; D gene: NA; CDR3 DNA: TGTGCCAGCAGCTTGGCCAGGACAAAAAGGGGCTACACCTTC; CDR3 protein: CASSLARTKRGYTF
J gene: TRBJ1-5; clone size: NA; V gene: TRBV28; D gene: NA; CDR3 DNA: TGTGCCAGCAGTCAAAGACCAGCGGGGCAGCCCCAGCATTTT; CDR3 protein: CASSQRPAGQPQHF
J gene: TRBJ1-2; clone size: NA; V gene: TRBV5-4; D gene: NA; CDR3 DNA: TGTGCCAGCAACCGACCGGGGGGGGGCGACTTTGGCTACACCTTC; CDR3 protein: CASNRPGGGDFGYTF
J gene: TRBJ1-5; clone size: once; V gene: TRBV5-1; D gene: NA; CDR3 DNA: TGCGCCAGCAGCTTGCAGTATCAGCCCCAGCATTTT; CDR3 protein: CASSLQYQPQHF
J gene: TRBJ1-2; clone size: NA; V gene: TRBV28; D gene: NA; CDR3 DNA: TGTGCCAGCAGTTTTTCGACAGCCCGTTCTTATGGCTACACCTTC; CDR3 protein: CASSFSTARSYGYTF
J gene: TRBJ1-1; clone size: NA; V gene: TRBV10-3; D gene: NA; CDR3 DNA: TGTGCCATCAGCCGGGAGAACACTGAAGCTTTCTTT; CDR3 protein: CAISRENTEAFF
J gene: TRBJ2-7; clone size: few; V gene: TRBV7-6; D gene: TRBD1; CDR3 DNA: TGTGCCAGCAGCTTAAGTGCACAGGGGTCCTACGAGCAGTACTTC; CDR3 protein: CASSLSAQGSYEQYF
J gene: TRBJ2-2; clone size: NA; V gene: TRBV19; D gene: NA; CDR3 DNA: TGTGCCAGTATTGCAGCGAACACCGGGGAGCTGTTTTTT; CDR3 protein: CASIAANTGELFF
J gene: TRBJ1-2; clone size: NA; V gene: TRBV2; D gene: NA; CDR3 DNA: TGTGCCAGCAGTGAAACTGGGGAGGGTGGCTACACCTTC; CDR3 protein: CASSETGEGGYTF
J gene: TRBJ2-1; clone size: once; V gene: TRBV7-7; D gene: NA; CDR3 DNA: TGTGCTAGCAGCTTATCCAATAGCGACGGAGGGGAGCAGTTCTTC; CDR3 protein: CASSLSNSDGGEQFF
J gene: TRBJ1-6; clone size: NA; V gene: TRBV28; D gene: NA; CDR3 DNA: TGTGCCAGCAGTCAGAACAGGAGTCCGAATTCACCCCTCCACTTT; CDR3 protein: CASSQNRSPNSPLHF
J gene: TRBJ2-3; clone size: NA; V gene: TRBV5-1; D gene: TRBD2; CDR3 DNA: TGCGCCAGCAGCACGTACTGGGGGGGGACCACAGATACGCAGTATTTT; CDR3 protein: CASSTYWGGTTDTQYF
J gene: TRBJ1-5; clone size: NA; V gene: TRBV5-6; D gene: NA; CDR3 DNA: TGTGCCAGCAGCTTGAGCGGGGGTGGCAATCAGCCCCAGCATTTT; CDR3 protein: CASSLSGGGNQPQHF
J gene: TRBJ2-1; clone size: NA; V gene: TRBV9; D gene: TRBD1; CDR3 DNA: TGTGCCAGCAGCCTGAGGGACAGGGTCTACAATGAGCAGTTCTTC; CDR3 protein: CASSLRDRVYNEQFF